This TCR beta chain appears in the sequencing data of a study of CD8 T cells in ankylosing spondylitis. Findings and limits, study-wide: Reportedly, significant enrichment of disease-linked clones occurred in matched ankylosing spondylitis synovial fluid. Researchers report that disease-linked clones proved CD8+ and relatively rare in peripheral blood. Some motif variants had been reported before (in reactive arthritis synovial fluid and blood). A motif of roughly eight highly homologous TCR beta variants was seen as apparently characteristic of ankylosing spondylitis blood.

Trimming shortened V by 2 bases and J by 0 bases, and 8 bases separated the two germline ends. This CDR3 region has 14 residues. Germline-derived CDR1 and CDR2 are KGHSY and FQNENV. Comments on this clonotype: Its antigen is not identified.

Researchers built TCR beta libraries using quantitative 5'-RACE with molecular barcodes. Using its own MiXCR run on the 5' RACE reads, TCRdb lists one record per CDR3 protein. Of over 600,000 distinct CDR3 sequences in the sample, around 20% were seen once. V and J are TRBV16 and TRBJ2-7; no firm D call. Material for sequencing was blood, either unsorted or a sorted T cell fraction (not recorded which). This sequence was found in a male donor with ankylosing spondylitis. CDR3 protein: CASSQVHSSYEQYF. The CDR3 DNA reads TGTGCCAGCAGCCAAGTGCATAGCTCCTACGAGCAGTACTTC.